This T cell receptor (beta chain) was obtained from a study of blood T cell repertoires in COVID-19. Per the original methods: Nucleated cell counts were estimated from reference gene primer amplification. TCRdb's table, derived via immunoSEQ multiplex PCR, lists solely in-frame clones and lacks some. V and J calls plus clone size are reproduced from that table; the DNA served to infer D and trimming. The data hold 150,000 to 200,000 clones, with roughly 80% observed a single time. The CDR3 runs to 15 residues. Germline loops: CDR1 LGHNA, CDR2 YSLEER. V was clipped by 1 base and J by 3 bases; unmatched bases: 2.

This sequence was found in a woman aged 55-69 years with COVID-19, enrolled during active disease. The chain is built from TRBV4-3 and TRBJ2-3; 9 bases line up with TRBD1. The specimen was peripheral blood. In DNA, the CDR3 is TGCGCCAGCAGCCAAGGACAGGGGGAGACAGATACGCAGTATTTT. Translation gives CASSQGQGETDTQYF.